In this sample, the clone carrying this TCR beta chain turned up many times. Antigen specificity is unknown. This sample's TCRbeta library carried unique molecular identifier barcodes. TCRdb used MiXCR to reprocess the PCR reads, holding one entry per CDR3 protein. The sample lists about 100,000 distinct CDR3 sequences, approximately 6.9% occurring once. The data belong to a study of T-cell reconstitution after alpha-beta-depleted transplantation in children. Broader study findings: There were reportedly several hundred expanded graft clones from which alpha-beta T cells came about two months after transplant. By one year post-transplant, T-cell counts and diversity largely arose from T cells that were newly produced.

V lost 3 bases to trimming and J lost 4 bases; unmatched junction nucleotides: 5. Germline V gives CDR1 SGDLS, CDR2 YYNGEE. This CDR3 is 14 amino acids long. The V gene is TRBV9, the J gene TRBJ1-2; 8 bases line up with TRBD1. The sample was PBMCs, mostly from graft donor cells, taken 360 days after TCRalphabeta/CD19-depleted stem cell transplant. The sequence came from a male patient between 2 and 10 years old who had a stem cell transplant for acute lymphoblastic leukemia, so the T cells may come from the graft donor. The CDR3 loop is CASSAQGGSYGYTF. CDR3 in DNA: TGTGCCAGCAGCGCACAGGGGGGGAGCTATGGCTACACCTTC.